A selection of T cell receptor beta chains follows, all from one sample in a study of T-cell reconstitution after alpha-beta-depleted transplantation in children. TCRdb fed the PCR reads into MiXCR, producing one record per CDR3 protein. Found here are around 450,000 distinct CDR3 sequences, under 12% of them singletons; the top ten hold roughly 2.1%. The sequencing used PBMCs, collected before TCRalphabeta/CD19-depleted stem cell transplant. The receptors shown here come from a child under 10 years old with inherited bone marrow failure, due to receive a stem cell transplant. CDR3s include the opening cysteine and the closing phenylalanine or tryptophan. Each record gives: clone size, J gene, D gene, V gene, CDR3 protein, CDR3 DNA. The D gene is left open where the match is weak. Size tells how often a clone was seen (once, few, many) or the class of an expanded clone, and some rows leave it out.

many	TRBJ2-7	TRBD2	TRBV4-1	CASSQTRLAGGVEEQYF	TGCGCCAGCAGCCAAACCCGACTAGCGGGAGGCGTTGAAGAGCAGTACTTC
many	TRBJ2-7	-	TRBV27	CASSYRAGGTYEQYF	TGTGCCAGCAGTTATCGGGCAGGAGGAACCTACGAGCAGTACTTC
many	TRBJ2-3	TRBD1	TRBV7-2	CASSLGSGGTQYF	TGTGCCAGCAGCTTAGGGTCAGGGGGAACGCAGTATTTT
-	TRBJ2-5	-	TRBV7-9	CASSHSDTTRETQYF	TGTGCCAGCAGCCATTCGGACACTACGCGAGAGACCCAGTACTTC
-	TRBJ2-7	TRBD1	TRBV3-1	CASSRMWDRGAYEQYF	TGTGCCAGCAGCCGAATGTGGGACAGGGGGGCCTACGAGCAGTACTTC
many	TRBJ2-5	TRBD1	TRBV27	CASSPGGQETQYF	TGTGCCAGCAGTCCAGGGGGCCAAGAGACCCAGTACTTC
many	TRBJ2-1	TRBD1	TRBV20-1	CSAGGQGAYNEQFF	TGCAGTGCTGGAGGACAGGGGGCCTACAATGAGCAGTTCTTC
many	TRBJ2-3	-	TRBV28	CASSLSFLDYPHTDTQYF	TGTGCCAGCAGTTTATCCTTTTTGGACTACCCCCACACAGATACGCAGTATTTT
many	TRBJ1-2	-	TRBV7-9	CASSLARYGYTF	TGTGCCAGCAGCTTAGCCAGGTATGGCTACACCTTC
few	TRBJ2-4	-	TRBV5-1	CASRYRDSKNIQYF	TGCGCCAGCAGGTACAGGGACTCCAAAAACATTCAGTACTTC
many	TRBJ2-7	-	TRBV10-2	CASSGISYEQYF	TGCGCCAGTTCAGGTATTTCCTACGAGCAGTACTTC
many	TRBJ2-7	-	TRBV10-3	CAISESGRSEQYF	TGTGCCATCAGTGAGTCCGGGAGAAGCGAGCAGTACTTC
many	TRBJ2-1	-	TRBV12-3/TRBV12-4	CASSLAGSYPVFF	TGTGCCAGCAGTTTAGCGGGTTCATATCCCGTTTTCTTC
-	TRBJ1-2	-	TRBV11-2	CASSPPPPNYGYTF	TGTGCCAGCAGCCCCCCCCCCCCGAACTATGGCTACACCTTC
many	TRBJ1-1	TRBD1	TRBV20-1	CSASRDRGGGSGAFF	TGCAGTGCTAGTAGGGACAGGGGGGGAGGTTCGGGTGCTTTCTTT
many	TRBJ1-4	-	TRBV12-3/TRBV12-4	CASSFILPQAIEKLFF	TGTGCCAGCAGTTTTATTCTCCCACAGGCGATTGAAAAACTGTTTTTT
few	TRBJ1-2	TRBD1	TRBV2	CASSEQGEDYGYTF	TGTGCCAGCAGTGAACAGGGGGAAGACTATGGCTACACCTTC
-	TRBJ1-2	-	TRBV11-2	CASSLVQGGQWDGYTF	TGTGCCAGCAGCTTAGTCCAGGGTGGACAGTGGGATGGCTACACCTTC
many	TRBJ2-1	TRBD2	TRBV12-3/TRBV12-4	CASSYAGGAYNEQFF	TGTGCCAGCAGTTATGCGGGAGGGGCCTACAATGAGCAGTTCTTC
many	TRBJ2-7	-	TRBV7-4	CASSLAPPQYEQYF	TGTGCCAGCAGCTTAGCCCCCCCCCAGTACGAGCAGTACTTC
many	TRBJ1-4	-	TRBV27	CASSPFNTNEKLFF	TGTGCCAGCAGTCCCTTTAATACTAATGAAAAACTGTTTTTT
many	TRBJ2-1	TRBD2	TRBV4-1	CASSQGVFSGRAWFF	TGCGCCAGCAGCCAAGGGGTCTTTAGCGGGAGGGCCTGGTTCTTC
many	TRBJ2-1	TRBD2	TRBV27	CASSLASGYYNEQFF	TGTGCCAGCAGTCTAGCTAGCGGGTACTACAATGAGCAGTTCTTC
few	TRBJ1-4	-	TRBV18	CASSPDPGRLATNEKLFF	TGTGCCAGCTCACCCGATCCGGGACGGCTTGCAACTAATGAAAAACTGTTTTTT
many	TRBJ2-3	TRBD1	TRBV6-1	CASKTGVGTDTQYF	TGTGCCAGCAAGACAGGGGTTGGCACAGATACGCAGTATTTT
many	TRBJ2-2	TRBD2	TRBV4-3	CASSQGTSGSFGGELFF	TGCGCCAGCAGCCAAGGGACTAGCGGGAGCTTTGGCGGGGAGCTGTTTTTT
-	TRBJ1-5	TRBD1	TRBV7-8	CASSSRDRGLQPQHF	TGTGCCAGCAGCAGCCGGGACAGGGGGCTTCAGCCCCAGCATTTT
many	TRBJ2-2	-	TRBV4-1	CASSLYISGELFF	TGCGCCAGCAGCCTGTATATTTCCGGGGAGCTGTTTTTT
many	TRBJ2-1	-	TRBV29-1	CSVETPRRVHEQFF	TGCAGCGTTGAGACCCCCCGTAGGGTCCATGAGCAGTTCTTC
-	TRBJ2-1	-	TRBV7-9	CASRSPPRLRYNEQFF	TGTGCCAGCAGATCCCCCCCTCGGCTGCGCTACAATGAGCAGTTCTTC
-	TRBJ1-2	TRBD1	TRBV28	CASRPGQGVPYYGYTF	TGTGCCAGCAGACCGGGACAGGGGGTCCCTTACTATGGCTACACCTTC
-	TRBJ2-7	-	TRBV7-9	CASSPPVAYEQYF	TGTGCCAGCAGTCCCCCGGTGGCCTACGAGCAGTACTTC
few	TRBJ2-7	TRBD2	TRBV11-1	CASSLPASGSGNSYEQYF	TGTGCCAGCAGCTTACCGGCTAGCGGGAGTGGCAATTCCTACGAGCAGTACTTC
many	TRBJ2-7	TRBD2	TRBV6-2/TRBV6-3	CASSWLAGYYEQYF	TGTGCCAGCAGTTGGCTAGCGGGGTACTACGAGCAGTACTTC
few	TRBJ1-1	-	TRBV14	CASSLRRAMNTEAFF	TGTGCCAGCAGCCTAAGACGGGCAATGAACACTGAAGCTTTCTTT
few	TRBJ2-7	-	TRBV5-1	CASSPLISGEQYF	TGCGCCAGCAGCCCTCTAATTTCGGGCGAGCAGTACTTC
many	TRBJ2-3	-	TRBV5-1	CASSLNPGRETDTQYF	TGCGCCAGCAGCTTAAACCCAGGAAGAGAAACAGATACGCAGTATTTT
-	TRBJ2-2	TRBD2	TRBV27	CASSSRLGGWAGELFF	TGTGCCAGCAGTTCCCGGTTGGGAGGGTGGGCCGGGGAGCTGTTTTTT
-	TRBJ2-2	-	TRBV20-1	CSAPRDTFTGELFF	TGCAGTGCCCCCCGGGACACCTTCACCGGGGAGCTGTTTTTT
-	TRBJ2-1	TRBD2	TRBV5-1	CASSLAFTSGPYNEQFF	TGCGCCAGCAGCTTGGCCTTTACTAGCGGTCCCTACAATGAGCAGTTCTTC
many	TRBJ1-1	TRBD1	TRBV6-5	CASSWDRANTEAFF	TGTGCCAGCAGTTGGGACAGGGCGAACACTGAAGCTTTCTTT
few	TRBJ2-7	TRBD1	TRBV4-3	CASSQDGQGQHF	TGCGCCAGCAGCCAAGATGGCCAGGGACAGCACTTC
few	TRBJ2-7	TRBD2	TRBV10-3	CASEERTGTSGYEQYF	TGTGCCTCGGAGGAGCGGACCGGGACTAGCGGATACGAGCAGTACTTC
many	TRBJ1-1	-	TRBV7-9	CASSLDTNTEAFF	TGTGCCAGCAGCTTAGATACGAACACTGAAGCTTTCTTT
few	TRBJ2-7	TRBD1	TRBV27	CASSPYSSGTGREQYF	TGTGCCAGCAGTCCCTACTCGTCCGGGACAGGGCGCGAGCAGTACTTC
few	TRBJ1-6	-	TRBV12-3/TRBV12-4	CASSWGDTEINSPLHF	TGTGCCAGCAGTTGGGGGGACACTGAAATTAATTCACCCCTCCACTTT
many	TRBJ2-1	-	TRBV7-9	CASITGGNEQFF	TGTGCCAGCATCACGGGTGGGAATGAGCAGTTCTTC
-	TRBJ2-5	-	TRBV2	CATAERVGYQETQYF	TGTGCCACCGCGGAGCGGGTAGGGTACCAAGAGACCCAGTACTTC
many	TRBJ2-2	-	TRBV5-1	CASSSLWHTGELFF	TGCGCCAGCAGCAGTCTCTGGCACACCGGGGAGCTGTTTTTT
many	TRBJ2-1	TRBD2	TRBV6-6	CASRPGLVNEQFF	TGTGCCAGCAGACCGGGACTAGTCAATGAGCAGTTCTTC
many	TRBJ2-2	-	TRBV6-5	CASSFGKRTGELFF	TGTGCCAGCAGTTTCGGGAAAAGGACCGGGGAGCTGTTTTTT
many	TRBJ2-3	-	TRBV25-1	CASSEPRGTPSDTQYF	TGTGCCAGCAGTGAACCCCGCGGGACCCCTTCAGATACGCAGTATTTT